Shown below are 29 T cell receptor beta chains from a single sample sequenced in a study of blood T cell repertoires in COVID-19. TCRdb keeps only in-frame clones here, not all; method: immunoSEQ multiplex PCR. The sample lists 200,000 to 250,000 clones, about four fifths occurring once. Input material: peripheral blood. These TCRs come from a man aged 25 to 45 who had recovered from COVID-19.

This clone was observed a few times. The chain combines TRBV10-3 with TRBJ1-1, with D unclear. The germline V and J ends were trimmed by 4 bases and 1 base, with 13 bases remaining between them. CDR3 length: 15 residues. In germline, CDR1 is ENHRY, CDR2 SYGVKD. The CDR3 loop reads CAISGRGPPNTEAFF. The DNA for the CDR3 is TGTGCCATCAGTGGGAGAGGCCCCCCGAACACTGAAGCTTTCTTT.

The J gene is TRBJ2-3, the V gene TRBV4-1, with D perhaps TRBD2 (6 bases). Germline loops: CDR1 MGHRA, CDR2 YSYEKL. The CDR3 is 15 residues long. Trimming removed 3 bases from V and 3 bases from J, with 13 bases in between. This chain's CDR3 is CASSHTEGSTDTQYF. The CDR3 DNA follows: TGCGCCAGCAGCCACACGGAGGGGAGTACAGATACGCAGTATTTT.

The V gene is TRBV20-1, the J gene TRBJ2-7, with D uncertain. Trimming removed 6 bases at V and 6 bases at J, with 9 bases between. Germline V gives CDR1 DFQATT, CDR2 SNEGSKA (reference sequence). The CDR3 length is 10 residues. The CDR3 coding sequence is TGCAGTGCGCCGTTCGGCGAGCAGTACTTC. Its protein product is CSAPFGEQYF.

The rearrangement joins TRBV4-1 to TRBJ1-1; 7 nucleotides align to TRBD1. The CDR3 consists of 15 residues. The germline V gene encodes CDR1 MGHRA and CDR2 YSYEKL. The trim removed 0 bases at V and 5 bases at J, leaving 6 bases unmatched. The DNA of the CDR3 is TGCGCCAGCAGCCAAGAGACAGGGCGTCTGACTGAAGCTTTCTTT. It encodes CASSQETGRLTEAFF.

The V gene is TRBV18, the J gene TRBJ1-4; TRBD1 might be the D (5 bases). Looked up from germline, CDR1 is KGHSH and CDR2 is LQKENI. This CDR3 contains 13 residues. With 9 bases removed from V and 8 bases from J, the gap between germline ends came to 16 bases. For the CDR3, the DNA is TGTGCCAGTACTACGGCCAAGGGGGAAAAACTGTTTTTT. It yields the protein CASTTAKGEKLFF.

V gene TRBV2 combines with J gene TRBJ1-5; perhaps TRBD1 as D (5 bases). The length of the CDR3 is 13 residues. Germline CDR1 is SNHLY and CDR2 is FYNNEI. Trimming stripped 3 bases from V and 6 bases from J, with 9 bases between. CDR3 sequence (DNA): TGTGCCAGCAGTGACCAGGGCGGTCAGCCCCAGCATTTT. It specifies CASSDQGGQPQHF.

The rearrangement uses TRBV9 and TRBJ2-5, with a possible D match to TRBD2 (7 bases). CDR3 length: 16 residues. CDR1 and CDR2 from the germline V gene are SGDLS and YYNGEE. V gave up 0 bases and J gave up 6 bases, with 18 bases separating them. CDR3 DNA: TGTGCCAGCAGCGTAGGTCGAGGGGGGGAGGCGAAGACCCAGTACTTC. This codes for CASSVGRGGEAKTQYF.

The chain combines TRBV11-2 with TRBJ2-7; 15 nucleotides line up with TRBD2. The CDR3 loop spans 15 amino acids. CDR1 SGHAT and CDR2 FQNNGV come from the germline V gene. J lost 2 bases, V lost 6 bases, and 2 bases had no gene match. CDR3 amino acids: CASSGLAGGPYEQYV. CDR3 bases: TGTGCCAGCAGTGGACTAGCGGGGGGGCCCTACGAGCAGTACGTC.

The chain joins TRBV3-1 (or the pseudogene TRBV3-2) to TRBJ2-7; a weak D match, TRBD1 (5 bases). Germline V CDR1 and CDR2: LGHDT, YNNKEL (reference sequence). The CDR3 loop spans 14 amino acids. V lost 1 base, J lost 5 bases, and 12 bases lay in between. CDR3 nucleotide sequence: TGTGCCAGCAGCCAAGGCAGGGTTGTCAACGAGCAGTACTTC. It translates to CASSQGRVVNEQYF.

This chain connects TRBV4-2 to TRBJ2-1; 9 positions agree with TRBD2. The length of the CDR3 is 17 residues. Germline V gene sequence: CDR1 LGHNA, CDR2 YNFKEQ. The junction had 11 bases not matched to a gene; V was cut back by 0 bases and J by 8 bases. CDR3 residues: CASSQEFSGGGAYEQFF. The CDR3 DNA follows: TGTGCCAGCAGCCAAGAGTTTTCCGGCGGGGGGGCCTATGAGCAGTTCTTC.

Only a few counts were recorded for this clone. The chain is built from TRBV11-1 and TRBJ1-1; D is perhaps TRBD1 (6 bases). V lost 1 base and J 1 base, leaving 10 bases between the germline ends. CDR1 and CDR2 from the germline V gene are SGHAT and FQDESV (reference sequence). CDR3 length: 15 amino acids. CDR3 in amino acids: CASSLVGTRNTEAFF. The CDR3 coding sequence is TGTGCCAGCAGCTTAGTTGGGACAAGGAACACTGAAGCTTTCTTT.

A few counts support this clone. The chain combines TRBV15 with TRBJ2-5; D possibly corresponds to TRBD1 (5 bases). Germline assignment: CDR1 LNHNV and CDR2 YYDKDF (reference sequence). The CDR3 is 17 amino acids. Trimming took off 0 bases at V and 7 bases at J, with 21 bases between the two ends. CDR3 sequence: CATSRESARTRDWTQYF. The CDR3 DNA reads as TGTGCCACCAGCAGAGAGAGCGCGAGGACACGTGATTGGACCCAGTACTTC.

This chain connects TRBV5-6 to TRBJ1-1, with D unresolved. V lost 2 bases and J lost 1, with 3 bases in between. The germline V gene has CDR1 SGHDT and CDR2 YYEEEE. The CDR3 loop spans 12 amino acids. In DNA, the CDR3 is TGTGCCAGCAGCTTTCAGAACACTGAAGCTTTCTTT. Its protein is CASSFQNTEAFF.

The rearrangement links TRBV4-1 to TRBJ1-1; the D gene is possibly TRBD1 (5 bases). Trimming shortened V by 7 bases and J by 0 bases, and 18 bases separated the two germline ends. Germline V lookup: CDR1 MGHRA, CDR2 YSYEKL. The length of the CDR3 is 16 residues. CDR3 bases: TGCGCCAGCACCTTAGGGGCCGACAACATGAACACTGAAGCTTTCTTT. It is translated as CASTLGADNMNTEAFF.

This rearrangement joins TRBV4-2 to TRBJ1-4, with 10 positions matching TRBD1. The CDR3 length is 15 residues. V shed 2 bases and J 6 bases; nucleotides not matched to a gene: 3. CDR1 is LGHNA, CDR2 YNFKEQ, per germline. The CDR3 is CASSQRDRGDEKLFF. DNA for the CDR3: TGTGCCAGCAGCCAAAGGGACAGGGGCGATGAAAAACTGTTTTTT.

This chain connects TRBV11-3 to TRBJ2-7; a weak D match, TRBD2 (5 bases). The ends were cut back, 5 bases at V and 3 bases at J, with 11 bases in the middle. The germline V gene encodes CDR1 SGHNT and CDR2 YENEEA. The CDR3 contains 13 residues. The CDR3 is CASSLDEGYEQYF. The CDR3 DNA is TGTGCCAGCAGCCTTGATGAGGGCTACGAGCAGTACTTC.

In this sample, this clone turned up once. This chain uses TRBV4-1 with TRBJ2-3; 9 bases line up with TRBD2. Germline V gene data show CDR1 as MGHRA and CDR2 as YSYEKL. The CDR3 is 16 residues long. Unmatched junction bases numbered 9, after V lost 0 bases and J lost 8 bases. In nucleotides, the CDR3 is TGCGCCAGCAGCCAAGATGCGGGGGGGCTAATTGGTACGCAGTATTTT. Protein product: CASSQDAGGLIGTQYF.

The rearrangement joins TRBV4-1 to TRBJ2-3; perhaps TRBD2 as D (5 bases). Germline CDR1 MGHRA, CDR2 YSYEKL. The CDR3 contains 19 residues. V shed 0 bases and J shed 0 bases, with 19 bases lying between them. The CDR3: CASSQESLLAVTSTDTQYF. CDR3 sequence (DNA): TGCGCCAGCAGCCAAGAGTCCCTTCTAGCAGTAACTAGCACAGATACGCAGTATTTT.

This chain uses TRBV11-2 with TRBJ1-6; D is unresolved. This CDR3 comprises 14 residues. Germline CDR1 reads SGHAT; CDR2 reads FQNNGV. V lost 2 bases and J lost 6, with 8 bases in between. The chain's CDR3 is CASSLLRVNSPLHF. CDR3 DNA sequence: TGTGCCAGCAGCTTACTTCGGGTTAATTCACCCCTCCACTTT. Full variable domain (remainder filled in from reference TRBV11-2 and TRBJ1-6): EAGVAQSPRYKIIEKRQSVAFWCNPISGHATLYWYQQILGQGPKLLIQFQNNGVVDDSQLPKDRFSAERLKGVDSTLKIQPAKLEDSAVYLCASSLLRVNSPLHFGNGTRLTVT.

The CDR3 spells CASSLGQGSQPQHF. CDR3 DNA: TGTGCCAGCAGTTTAGGACAGGGGTCTCAGCCCCAGCATTTT. The chain couples TRBV6-5 to TRBJ1-5; 9 positions agree with TRBD1. Losses at the gene ends were 4 bases for V and 6 bases for J; bases not matched to a gene: 4. The CDR3 covers 14 residues. Per the germline V gene, CDR1 is MNHEY and CDR2 is SVGAGI.

The J gene is TRBJ2-1, the V gene TRBV5-4, with 11 positions matching TRBD2. The CDR3 has 18 residues. Per germline, CDR1 SGHNT and CDR2 YYREEE (reference sequence). The junction had 7 bases not matched to a gene; V was cut back by 0 bases and J by 2 bases. The CDR3 here is CASSLGSGGARTYNEQFF. The CDR3 DNA sequence: TGTGCCAGCAGCTTGGGTAGCGGGGGGGCTAGGACCTACAATGAGCAGTTCTTC.

The rearrangement links TRBV5-4 to TRBJ2-5; D remains ambiguous. The germline V and J ends were trimmed by 0 bases and 4 bases, with 10 bases remaining between them. Germline assignment: CDR1 SGHNT and CDR2 YYREEE (reference sequence). The length of the CDR3 is 14 residues. In DNA, the CDR3 is TGTGCCAGCAGCTTGGCCCAGACGGGAGAGACCCAGTACTTC. Its protein product is CASSLAQTGETQYF.

The V and J genes are TRBV7-9 and TRBJ2-3; 9 bases are a match to TRBD2. The germline gives CDR1 SEHNR, CDR2 FQNEAQ (reference sequence). The V segment lost 6 bases and the J segment 0 bases; nucleotides outside the gene matches: 4. CDR3 size: 15 residues. Here the CDR3 reads CASRASGASTDTQYF. DNA of the CDR3: TGTGCCAGCAGAGCTAGCGGGGCTAGCACAGATACGCAGTATTTT.

This chain connects TRBV5-1 to TRBJ1-4; D is uncertain. V was cut by 5 bases and J by 6 bases, with 14 bases left in between. CDR3 size: 14 residues. Germline V gene sequence: CDR1 SGHRS, CDR2 YFSETQ. The CDR3 DNA is TGCGCCAGCAGGGCCGGGGTTATCGATGAAAAACTGTTTTTT. It yields the protein CASRAGVIDEKLFF.

The table lists this clone with a few counts. The CDR3 bases are TGTGCCAGCACTGTGGACAGGGCGGGATTGCGGGAAAAACTGTTTTTT. Its translation is CASTVDRAGLREKLFF. This rearrangement joins TRBV28 to TRBJ1-4; 8 bases align to TRBD1. The CDR3 runs to 16 residues. Germline assignment: CDR1 MDHEN and CDR2 SYDVKM. Unmatched junction bases numbered 15, after V lost 7 bases and J lost 8 bases.

The V call is TRBV19, the J call TRBJ1-1; 8 bases map to TRBD1. CDR1 is LNHDA, CDR2 SQIVND, per germline (reference sequence). J lost 4 bases, V lost 6 bases, and 10 bases had no gene match. The CDR3 extends over 15 amino acids. The CDR3 reads CASRADRAGATEAFF. The CDR3 DNA reads as TGTGCCAGTAGAGCGGACAGGGCCGGGGCCACTGAAGCTTTCTTT. The complete variable domain, with remaining parts taken from reference TRBV19 and TRBJ1-1, reads DGGITQSPKYLFRKEGQNVTLSCEQNLNHDAMYWYRQDPGQGLRLIYYSQIVNDFQKGDIAEGYSVSREKKESFPLTVTSAQKNPTAFYLCASRADRAGATEAFFGQGTRLTVV.

J is TRBJ1-2 and V is TRBV6-6; weak D call: TRBD1 (5 bases). CDR1 is MNHNY, CDR2 SVGAGI, per germline (reference sequence). The length of the CDR3 is 13 residues. Trimming took off 6 bases at V and 6 bases at J, with 14 bases between the two ends. CDR3 bases: TGTGCCAGCAGCCACCGGCAGGGCGATGGCTACACCTTC. Its protein product is CASSHRQGDGYTF.

The chain is built from TRBV12-3 or TRBV12-4 and TRBJ2-3; no reliable D call. Trimming removed 5 bases at V and 4 bases at J, with 10 bases between. The CDR3 sequence is 13 residues long. The CDR3 loop is CASSPRQADTQYF. The CDR3 DNA follows: TGTGCCAGCAGTCCCCGTCAGGCAGATACGCAGTATTTT.

This clone has only one observation. A junction boundary mismatches the germline segment, possibly from a read error. Here the CDR3 reads CASSLELAGDTGELFF. The CDR3 nucleotides are TGTGCCAGTAGTTTAGAACTCGCAGGGGACACCGGGGAGCTGTTTTTT. This sequence joins TRBV19 and TRBJ2-2; perhaps TRBD1 as D (6 bases). CDR3 size: 16 residues. Germline loops: CDR1 LNHDA, CDR2 SQIVND (reference sequence).